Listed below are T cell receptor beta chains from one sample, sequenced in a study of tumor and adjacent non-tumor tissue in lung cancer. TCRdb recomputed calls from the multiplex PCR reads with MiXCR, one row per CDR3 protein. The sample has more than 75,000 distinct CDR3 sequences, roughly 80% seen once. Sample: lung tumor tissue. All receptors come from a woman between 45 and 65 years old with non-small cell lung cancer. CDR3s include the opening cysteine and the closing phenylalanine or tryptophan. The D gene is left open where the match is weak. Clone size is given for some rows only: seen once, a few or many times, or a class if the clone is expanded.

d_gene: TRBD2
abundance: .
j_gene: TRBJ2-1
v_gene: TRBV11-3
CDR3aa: CASGLGTSGRNEQFF
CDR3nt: TGTGCCAGCGGCTTAGGGACCAGCGGGAGAAATGAGCAGTTCTTC

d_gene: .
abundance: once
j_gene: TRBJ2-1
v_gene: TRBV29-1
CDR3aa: CSVVSAVGPYEQFF
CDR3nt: TGTAGCGTTGTTTCCGCGGTAGGGCCCTATGAGCAGTTCTTC

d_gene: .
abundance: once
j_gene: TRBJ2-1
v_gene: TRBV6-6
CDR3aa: CVRSYLAGTAYNEQFF
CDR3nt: TGTGTCAGGAGTTACCTGGCGGGTACCGCCTACAATGAGCAGTTCTTC

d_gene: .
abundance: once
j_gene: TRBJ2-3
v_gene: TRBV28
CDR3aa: CASSHQSWDTRYF
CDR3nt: TGTGCCAGCAGTCATCAGAGCTGGGATACGCGGTATTTT

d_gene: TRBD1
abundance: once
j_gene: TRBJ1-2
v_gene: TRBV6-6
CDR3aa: CASSFTGAVNGYTF
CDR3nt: TGTGCCAGCAGTTTTACAGGGGCGGTGAATGGCTACACCTTC

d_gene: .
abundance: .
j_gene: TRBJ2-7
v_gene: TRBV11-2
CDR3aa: CPSNFDRGFYEQYF
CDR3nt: TGTCCCAGTAACTTCGACAGAGGGTTCTACGAGCAGTACTTC

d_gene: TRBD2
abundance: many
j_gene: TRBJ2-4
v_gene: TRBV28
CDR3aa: CASSHSSGNLAKNIQYF
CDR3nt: TGTGCCAGCAGTCACTCCAGCGGGAACTTAGCCAAAAACATTCAGTACTTC

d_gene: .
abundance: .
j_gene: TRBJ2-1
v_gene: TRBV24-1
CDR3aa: CATSDSFSGLGGHELFF
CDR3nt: TGTGCCACCAGTGACTCCTTCAGCGGACTTGGCGGCCATGAGCTGTTCTTC

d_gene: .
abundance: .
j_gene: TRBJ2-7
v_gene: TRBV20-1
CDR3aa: CSATWRAKEQYF
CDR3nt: TGCAGTGCTACCTGGAGGGCCAAGGAGCAGTACTTC

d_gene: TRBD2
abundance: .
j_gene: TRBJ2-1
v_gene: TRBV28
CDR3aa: CASSLCCGLAGDEQFF
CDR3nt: TGTGCCAGCAGTTTATGCTGCGGACTAGCAGGCGATGAACAGTTCTTC

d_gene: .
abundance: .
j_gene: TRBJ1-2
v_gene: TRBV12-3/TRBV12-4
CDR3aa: CAGGVRQKNNGYTF
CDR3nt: TGTGCCGGCGGTGTACGACAGAAAAATAATGGCTACACCTTC

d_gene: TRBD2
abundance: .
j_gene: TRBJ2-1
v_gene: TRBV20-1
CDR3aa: CSATSGSHNDRFF
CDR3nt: TGCAGCGCAACTAGCGGGAGTCACAATGATCGGTTCTTC

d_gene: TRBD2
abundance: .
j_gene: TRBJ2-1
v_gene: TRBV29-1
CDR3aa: CRGTAGVEYNEQFF
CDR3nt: TGCAGAGGAACAGCGGGAGTGGAGTACAATGAGCAGTTCTTC

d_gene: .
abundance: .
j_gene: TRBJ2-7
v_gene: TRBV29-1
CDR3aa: CSASSASSYEHYF
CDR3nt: TGCAGCGCCAGCTCGGCCAGCTCCTACGAGCATTACTTC

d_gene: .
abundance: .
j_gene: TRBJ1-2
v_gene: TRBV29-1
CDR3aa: CSVGWGNEGYIF
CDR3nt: .

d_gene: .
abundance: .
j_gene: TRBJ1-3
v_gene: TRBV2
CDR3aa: CANNVLGRASGNTIYF
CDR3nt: TGTGCCAACAATGTTCTCGGCAGGGCTTCTGGAAACACCATATATTTT

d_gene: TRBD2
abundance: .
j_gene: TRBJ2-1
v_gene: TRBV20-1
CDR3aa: CNDRVLAGASNEQFF
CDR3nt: TGCAATGATAGAGTCCTAGCGGGAGCCTCCAATGAGCAGTTCTTC

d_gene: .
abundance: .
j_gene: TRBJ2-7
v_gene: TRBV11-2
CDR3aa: CANSWGRGTYEQYF
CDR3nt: TGTGCCAACAGTTGGGGACGGGGAACCTACGAGCAGTACTTC

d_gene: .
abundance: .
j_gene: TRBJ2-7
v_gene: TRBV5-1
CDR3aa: CASSLDSGHEQYF
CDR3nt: TGCGCCAGCAGCTTGGATTCGGGCCACGAGCAGTACTTC

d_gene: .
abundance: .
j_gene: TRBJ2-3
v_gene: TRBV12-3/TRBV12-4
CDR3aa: CASRSGTFRKDTQYF
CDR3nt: TGTGCCAGTAGATCAGGGACATTTCGCAAAGATACACAGTATTTT

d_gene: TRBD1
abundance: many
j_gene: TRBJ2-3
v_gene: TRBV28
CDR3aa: CASRPDRVRDTQYF
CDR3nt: TGTGCCAGCAGACCCGACAGGGTCAGAGATACGCAGTATTTT

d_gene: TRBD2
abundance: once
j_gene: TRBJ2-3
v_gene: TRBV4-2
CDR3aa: CANSLGLVGSTDTQYF
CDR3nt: TGTGCCAACAGCCTAGGACTAGTGGGAAGTACAGATACCCAGTATTTT

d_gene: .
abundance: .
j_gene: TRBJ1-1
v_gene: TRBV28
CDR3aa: CTSSREGNTQAFF
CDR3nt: TGTACCAGCAGTCGGGAGGGGAACACTCAAGCTTTCTTT

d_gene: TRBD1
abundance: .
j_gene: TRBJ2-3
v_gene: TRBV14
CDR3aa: CASSQDNRGRWPDTQYF
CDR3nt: TGTGCCAGCAGTCAAGATAATAGGGGGCGTTGGCCAGATACGCAGTATTTT

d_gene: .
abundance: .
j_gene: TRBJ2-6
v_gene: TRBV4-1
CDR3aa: CASSQKPGAGANVLSF
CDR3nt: TGCGCCAGTAGCCAAAAACCAGGGGCTGGGGCCAACGTCCTGAGTTTC

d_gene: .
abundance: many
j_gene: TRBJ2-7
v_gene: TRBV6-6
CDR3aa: CASSYSRGGTYEQYF
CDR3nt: TGTGCCAGCAGTTACTCGAGGGGCGGAACCTACGAGCAGTACTTC

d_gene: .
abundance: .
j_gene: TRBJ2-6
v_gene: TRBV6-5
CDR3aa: CPSSYSNRFSGANVLTF
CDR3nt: TGTCCCAGTAGTTACTCAAACAGGTTCTCTGGGGCCAACGTCCTGACTTTC

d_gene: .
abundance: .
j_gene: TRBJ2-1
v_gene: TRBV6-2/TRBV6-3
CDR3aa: CTSSIDVEQFF
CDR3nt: TGTACCAGCAGCATAGATGTTGAGCAGTTCTTC

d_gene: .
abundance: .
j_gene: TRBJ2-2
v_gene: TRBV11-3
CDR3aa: CASSLRAWEERINTGELFF
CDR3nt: TGTGCCAGCAGTTTACGGGCCTGGGAGGAGCGGATTAACACCGGGGAGCTGTTTTTT

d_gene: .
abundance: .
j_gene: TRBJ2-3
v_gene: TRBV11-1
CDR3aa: CASSFSVGSIDTQYF
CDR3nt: TGTGCCAGCAGTTTCTCTGTGGGCTCCATAGATACGCAGTATTTT

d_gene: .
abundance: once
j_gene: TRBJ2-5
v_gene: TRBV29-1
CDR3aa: CSVGVGGAGTQYF
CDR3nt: TGCAGCGTTGGAGTGGGGGGCGCGGGGACCCAATACTTC

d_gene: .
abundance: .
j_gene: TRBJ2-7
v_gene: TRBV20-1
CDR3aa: CNARVRDEQYF
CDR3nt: TGCAACGCTAGGGTAAGGGACGAGCAGTACTTC

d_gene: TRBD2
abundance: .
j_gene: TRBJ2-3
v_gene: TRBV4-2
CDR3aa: CVSSQDVIISGRADADTQYF
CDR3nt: TGTGTCAGTAGCCAAGATGTAATCATTAGCGGGAGGGCCGACGCAGATACGCAGTATTTT

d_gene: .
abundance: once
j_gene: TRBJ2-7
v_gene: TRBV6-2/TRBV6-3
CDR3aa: CAGMDSVTYEQYF
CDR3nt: TGTGCCGGCATGGACAGTGTCACCTACGAGCAGTACTTC

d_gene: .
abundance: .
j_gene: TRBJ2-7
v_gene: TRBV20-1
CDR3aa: CSARESGRTSYEQYF
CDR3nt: TGCAGTGCTAGAGAATCAGGGCGAACGTCCTACGAGCAGTACTTC

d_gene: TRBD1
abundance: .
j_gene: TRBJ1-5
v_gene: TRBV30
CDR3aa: CAWRRDRVDTSNQRQHF
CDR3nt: TGTGCCTGGAGGCGGGACAGGGTGGACACTAGCAATCAGCGCCAGCATTTT

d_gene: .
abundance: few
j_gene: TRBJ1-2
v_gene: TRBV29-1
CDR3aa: CSVDDIKYGYIF
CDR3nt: TGCAGCGTCGATGACATCAAGTATGGCTACATCTTC

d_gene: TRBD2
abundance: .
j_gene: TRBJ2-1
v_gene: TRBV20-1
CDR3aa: CSARGERNTYEQFF
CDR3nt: TGCAGTGCCCGGGGGGAGCGGAACACCTACGAGCAGTTCTTC

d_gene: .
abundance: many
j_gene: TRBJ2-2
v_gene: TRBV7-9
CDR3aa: CASSILWELFF
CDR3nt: TGTGCCAGCAGCATACTCTGGGAGCTGTTTTTT

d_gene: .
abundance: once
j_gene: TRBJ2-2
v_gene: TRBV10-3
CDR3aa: CAISESMGGKTATEELFF
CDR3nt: TGTGCCATCAGTGAGTCGATGGGCGGGAAGACCGCCACCGAGGAGCTGTTTTTT

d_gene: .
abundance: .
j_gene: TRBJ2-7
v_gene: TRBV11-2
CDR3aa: CTSSLETGTPYEQYF
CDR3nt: TGTACCAGCAGCTTGGAGACCGGTACACCCTACGAGCAGTACTTC

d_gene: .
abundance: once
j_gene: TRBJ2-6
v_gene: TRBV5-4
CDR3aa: CASRPDNSRRPGANALTF
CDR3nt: TGTGCCAGCAGACCGGACAACTCCAGACGACCTGGGGCCAACGCCCTGACTTTC